The 30 T cell receptor beta chains in this list originate from one sample, sequenced in a study of regulatory T cells in long-lasting Graves disease (dated by TCRdb to about 2021). The time point label here, explained by the study, means: newly diagnosed GD, antithyroid drugs for less than 3 months. RNA was extracted from PBMCs in TRIzol for both TCR sequencing and RNA sequencing. The method was multiplex PCR. The run used an Illumina HiSeq 4000. TCR beta libraries were built with iRepertoire HTBI primers and Arm-PCR amplification of CDR3 regions. TCRdb applied fastp at Q25 and MiXCR to the public reads, then kept only in-frame beta chains. Rows merge per CDR3 protein into single entries with the most common DNA and genes. The sample yields 400,000 to 500,000 distinct CDR3 sequences; about a sixth were counted once. About a quarter of the sample belongs to the ten largest clones. This sample was also put to use in a study of T cells in Graves' hyperthyroidism and ophthalmopathy.

Sequencing was performed on peripheral blood mononuclear cells (PBMCs), taken at new diagnosis, from a patient treated with antithyroid drugs. These receptors were taken from a woman younger than 35 with Graves disease. Donor details come from another sample of the same person, matched by shared clones.

The sample holds a few counts of this clonotype. J is TRBJ1-2 and V is TRBV28; TRBD1 aligns across 10 bases. V was clipped by 5 bases and J by 7 bases; unmatched bases: 7. The CDR3 spans 14 residues. Germline assignment: CDR1 MDHEN and CDR2 SYDVKM. CDR3 nucleotides: TGTGCCAGCAGTCCCGGGACAGGGGTCCGTGGCTACACCTTC. It specifies CASSPGTGVRGYTF.

The V gene is TRBV19, the J gene TRBJ2-2; 16 nucleotides agree with TRBD2. CDR1 LNHDA and CDR2 SQIVND come from the germline V gene (reference sequence). This CDR3 has 21 residues. V shed 0 bases and J 4 bases; nucleotides not matched to a gene: 11. For the CDR3, the DNA is TGTGCCAGTAGTATAGAGCCGGGACTAGCGGGAGGGCCTTGGACCACCGGGGAGCTGTTTTTT. As protein: CASSIEPGLAGGPWTTGELFF.

The chain employs TRBV9 and TRBJ1-5, with D uncertain. The ends were cut back, 3 bases at V and 0 bases at J, with 13 bases in the middle. Germline CDR1 is SGDLS and CDR2 is YYNGEE. The CDR3 loop spans 16 amino acids. The DNA for the CDR3 is TGTGCCAGCAGCGCCATCAAGGACTATAGCAATCAGCCCCAGCATTTT. Translation: CASSAIKDYSNQPQHF. The whole variable domain, filled in from reference TRBV9 and TRBJ1-5, reads DSGVTQTPKHLITATGQRVTLRCSPRSGDLSVYWYQQSLDQGLQFLIQYYNGEERAKGNILERFSAQQFPDLHSELNLSSLELGDSALYFCASSAIKDYSNQPQHFGDGTRLSIL.

This clonotype appeared many times. The chain combines TRBV10-3 with TRBJ2-7; 7 nucleotides agree with TRBD1. CDR3 size: 13 residues. Germline V gene data show CDR1 as ENHRY and CDR2 as SYGVKD. The V and J ends lost 7 bases and 5 bases, in that order; junction bases with no gene match: 8. For the CDR3, the DNA is TGTGCCATCACCAATAATGACAGGGACGAGCAGTACTTC. Its translation: CAITNNDRDEQYF.

This clonotype was counted at least ten times. The chain couples TRBV6-1 to TRBJ2-1, with TRBD2 identical over 8 bases. The trim removed 6 bases at V and 1 base at J, leaving 11 bases unmatched. The CDR3 sequence is 17 residues long. The germline V gene has CDR1 MNHNS and CDR2 SASEGT. The CDR3 DNA sequence: TGTGCCAGCAGGGGTCCGAGCGGGAGTGGTTCCTACAATGAGCAGTTCTTC. As protein: CASRGPSGSGSYNEQFF.

This clonotype showed up just a few times. The chain recombines TRBV12-3 or TRBV12-4 with TRBJ2-3, with 8 bases that match TRBD2. This CDR3 region has 15 residues. Trimming removed 5 bases from V and 4 bases from J; junction bases left unmatched: 8. This chain's CDR3 is CASSGAGERSDTQYF. Here the CDR3 DNA reads TGTGCCAGCAGTGGAGCGGGAGAGAGATCAGATACGCAGTATTTT.

This clonotype was seen many times. The chain recombines TRBV30 with TRBJ1-1, with D hard to call. The CDR3 totals 15 residues. Germline-derived CDR1 and CDR2 are GTSNPN and SVGIG (reference sequence). Trimming shortened V by 4 bases and J by 0 bases, and 15 bases separated the two germline ends. The DNA of the CDR3 is TGTGCCTGGAAATATGCTTCCACTATGAACACTGAAGCTTTCTTT. Its translation: CAWKYASTMNTEAFF.

This clonotype was seen repeatedly, ten times or more. The chain recombines TRBV7-2 with TRBJ2-1, with D perhaps matching TRBD1 (6 bases). Trimming took off 5 bases at V and 4 bases at J, with 18 bases between the two ends. From germline, CDR1 is SGHTA and CDR2 FQGNSA. CDR3 length equals 16 residues. The CDR3 here is CASSEGVALKYNEQFF. The CDR3 DNA sequence: TGTGCCAGCAGCGAGGGGGTAGCTTTGAAATACAATGAGCAGTTCTTC.

This clonotype was detected many times. The chain recombines TRBV6-1 with TRBJ1-5; D unresolved. V gave up 9 bases and J gave up 5 bases, with 8 bases separating them. Per the germline V gene, CDR1 is MNHNS and CDR2 is SASEGT. The CDR3 extends over 11 amino acids. Here the CDR3 DNA reads TGTGCCAGTAGAAGGGATCAGCCCCAGCATTTT. It encodes CASRRDQPQHF.

This clonotype was found many times. V and J are TRBV12-5 and TRBJ2-1; D not resolved. V was trimmed by 8 bases and J by 5 bases, leaving 10 bases between them. This CDR3 region has 12 residues. CDR1 and CDR2 from the germline V gene are LGHNT and FRNRAP. The CDR3 reads CASSDWDNEQFF. The CDR3 nucleotides are TGTGCTAGTAGTGATTGGGACAATGAGCAGTTCTTC.

The gene calls are TRBV11-3 and TRBJ2-3, with TRBD2 matching 9 bases. CDR1 and CDR2 (germline): SGHNT, YENEEA. This CDR3 is 16 amino acids long. Trimming cost V 0 bases and J 7 bases; bases outside gene matches: 8. CDR3: CASSLELAGRTNTQYF. CDR3 DNA sequence: TGTGCCAGCAGCTTAGAGCTAGCGGGAAGAACGAATACGCAGTATTTT.

This clonotype was counted ten times or more. V gene TRBV18 combines with J gene TRBJ1-4, with 7 bases that match TRBD1. Trimming cost V 4 bases and J 5 bases; bases outside gene matches: 1. This CDR3 has 13 amino acids. Looked up from germline, CDR1 is KGHSH and CDR2 is LQKENI. This chain's CDR3 is CASSRDRNEKLFF. In DNA form, the CDR3 reads TGTGCCAGCTCACGGGACAGAAATGAAAAACTGTTTTTT.

This clonotype showed up many times. V usage is TRBV10-2 and J usage is TRBJ2-7, with TRBD2 matching over 9 bases. Germline V CDR1 and CDR2: WSHSY, SAAADI. The CDR3 runs to 15 residues. Losses at the gene ends were 6 bases for V and 0 bases for J; bases not matched to a gene: 6. The CDR3 sequence: CASRRGSGSSYEQYF. CDR3 nucleotide sequence: TGCGCCAGCAGGAGGGGTAGCGGGAGCTCCTACGAGCAGTACTTC.

The table lists this clonotype with many counts. This rearrangement joins TRBV28 to TRBJ2-1, with a tentative D call TRBD2 (5 bases). From germline, CDR1 is MDHEN and CDR2 SYDVKM. Trimming shortened V by 3 bases and J by 4 bases, and 16 bases separated the two germline ends. The CDR3 runs 16 residues. In nucleotides, the CDR3 is TGTGCCAGCAGTTTCGGGGTTCGAGGAACTTACAATGAGCAGTTCTTC. It codes for CASSFGVRGTYNEQFF. The whole variable domain, filled in from reference TRBV28 and TRBJ2-1, reads DVKVTQSSRYLVKRTGEKVFLECVQDMDHENMFWYRQDPGLGLRLIYFSYDVKMKEKGDIPEGYSVSREKKERFSLILESASTNQTSMYLCASSFGVRGTYNEQFFGPGTRLTVL.

The V gene is TRBV19, the J gene TRBJ1-5, with D tentatively TRBD1 (5 bases). This CDR3 has 15 residues. With 11 bases removed from V and 0 bases from J, the gap between germline ends came to 17 bases. The V gene's germline CDR1 is LNHDA and CDR2 SQIVND (reference sequence). The CDR3 DNA sequence: TGTGCCTCCCCCCCCTACAGGTATAGCAATCAGCCCCAGCATTTT. Its protein is CASPPYRYSNQPQHF.

The V and J genes are TRBV20-1 and TRBJ2-7, with 8 bases identical to TRBD1. CDR1 is DFQATT and CDR2 is SNEGSKA in the germline V gene (reference sequence). The junction had 8 bases not matched to a gene; V was cut back by 1 base and J by 12 bases. The CDR3 extends over 12 amino acids. The CDR3 nucleotides read TGCAGTGCTAGAGGACAGGGGCCCAAGAGGTACTTC. Translating it yields CSARGQGPKRYF.

This clonotype appeared many times. The chain employs TRBV12-3 or TRBV12-4 and TRBJ1-1; D unresolved. The germline V and J ends were trimmed by 1 base and 0 bases, with 6 bases remaining between them. The CDR3 totals 14 residues. This CDR3 is CASSLGFMNTEAFF. DNA of the CDR3: TGTGCCAGCAGTTTAGGATTCATGAACACTGAAGCTTTCTTT.

This clonotype was observed at least ten times. The rearrangement links TRBV3-1 to TRBJ2-5, with D perhaps matching TRBD1 (5 bases). V lost 2 bases and J lost 3, with 13 bases in between. The CDR3 is 15 residues long. Germline V gene data show CDR1 as LGHDT and CDR2 as YNNKEL (reference sequence). The CDR3 protein is CASSQYNWGEETQYF. CDR3 in DNA: TGTGCCAGCAGCCAATATAATTGGGGCGAAGAGACCCAGTACTTC.

This clonotype was counted at least ten times. The rearrangement links TRBV30 to TRBJ1-4; D is undetermined. This CDR3 comprises 13 residues. Germline CDR1 GTSNPN, CDR2 SVGIG (reference sequence). Trimming removed 8 bases at V and 5 bases at J, with 15 bases between. In DNA, the CDR3 is TGTGCCGCGGACTTCGACGGGAATGAAAAACTGTTTTTT. This gives the protein CAADFDGNEKLFF. The full variable domain, rest sourced from reference TRBV30 and TRBJ1-4, is SQTIHQWPATLVQPVGSPLSLECTVEGTSNPNLYWYRQAAGRGLQLLFYSVGIGQISSEVPQNLSASRPQDRQFILSSKKLLLSDSGFYLCAADFDGNEKLFFGSGTQLSVL.

This clonotype was seen a few times. The rearrangement uses TRBV10-1 and TRBJ1-1, with 7 nucleotides matching TRBD1. Germline CDR1 reads WNHNN; CDR2 reads SYGVQD (reference sequence). V shed 6 bases and J 4 bases; nucleotides not matched to a gene: 5. The CDR3 contains 13 residues. The CDR3 here is CASRETGATEAFF. The CDR3 DNA is TGCGCCAGCAGAGAAACAGGGGCCACTGAAGCTTTCTTT.

There are a few counts of this clonotype. It is likely a read error: a sequence one base away is far more abundant. The rearrangement joins TRBV9 to TRBJ2-1; D not resolved. Per the germline V gene, CDR1 is SGDLS and CDR2 is YYNGEE. V dropped 4 bases and J dropped 10 bases, with 18 bases sitting between them. The CDR3 is 14 amino acids. The CDR3 spells CASSPVPGSDEQFF. The CDR3 coding sequence is TGTGCCAGCAGCCCCGTACCCGGATCGGACGAGCAGTTCTTC.

This chain uses TRBV7-2 with TRBJ2-5; TRBD2 matches at 10 bases. Germline V gives CDR1 SGHTA, CDR2 FQGNSA. J lost 4 bases, V lost 5 bases, and 7 bases had no gene match. The CDR3 is 15 amino acids. The CDR3, as DNA: TGTGCCAGCAGCATCCGACTAGCGGGCGTAGAGACCCAGTACTTC. This translates into CASSIRLAGVETQYF.

The table lists this clonotype with many counts. The chain recombines TRBV2 with TRBJ1-5, with D unclear. The CDR3 sequence is 14 residues long. Trimming left V 6 bases short and J 5 bases short, with 14 bases between. The germline CDR1 and CDR2 sequences are SNHLY and FYNNEI. In DNA, the CDR3 is TGTGCCAGCAGGAGGGCGGCCTCCCATCAGCCCCAGCATTTT. Translating gives CASRRAASHQPQHF.

This clonotype was counted many times. V usage is TRBV20-1 and J usage is TRBJ2-1; a possible D gene is TRBD2 (6 bases). The CDR3 length is 14 residues. Germline lookup yields CDR1 DFQATT and CDR2 SNEGSKA (reference sequence). V lost 3 bases and J lost 8, with 17 bases in between. CDR3 protein: CSARGGGSPYEQFF. CDR3 DNA sequence: TGCAGTGCTAGGGGTGGGGGGTCCCCATATGAGCAGTTCTTC.

The table lists this clonotype with many counts. The chain combines TRBV12-3 or TRBV12-4 with TRBJ2-2; 10 bases are shared with TRBD2. The CDR3 extends over 14 amino acids. The V gene end was trimmed by 6 bases and the J gene end by 4 bases; junction bases not matched to a gene: 2. The CDR3 loop is CASRLAGSTGELFF. DNA for the CDR3: TGTGCCAGCAGACTAGCGGGAAGCACCGGGGAGCTGTTTTTT.

The chain has TRBV12-3 or TRBV12-4 and TRBJ2-7, with D perhaps assigned TRBD1 or TRBD2 (7 bases each). With 1 base removed from V and 2 bases from J, the gap between germline ends came to 18 bases. The CDR3 totals 17 residues. The CDR3 DNA reads TGTGCCAGCAGTTTAGGCTGGGGAGGGGGCGATCCCTACGAGCAGTACTTC. This encodes CASSLGWGGGDPYEQYF.

This clonotype has a handful of counts. V and J are TRBV7-6 and TRBJ2-1; the D gene is possibly TRBD2 (6 bases). The CDR3 is made up of 18 amino acids. V was shortened by 5 bases and J by 3 bases, with 23 bases between the two germline ends. In germline, CDR1 is SGHVS, CDR2 FNYEAQ. The CDR3 protein is CASSPQLAGLRVYNEQFF. Here the CDR3 DNA reads TGTGCCAGCAGCCCCCAACTAGCAGGGCTGAGGGTCTACAATGAGCAGTTCTTC. The full variable domain, in which reference TRBV7-6 and TRBJ2-1 provide the parts outside the CDR3, is GAGVSQSPRYKVTKRGQDVALRCDPISGHVSLYWYRQALGQGPEFLTYFNYEAQQDKSGLPNDRFSAERPEGSISTLTIQRTEQRDSAMYRCASSPQLAGLRVYNEQFFGPGTRLTVL.

At least ten counts were recorded for this clonotype. The rearrangement joins TRBV7-9 to TRBJ2-5; 8 bases are shared with TRBD2. J gave up 2 bases and V 5 bases, and 10 bases lay outside the gene matches. Per germline, CDR1 SEHNR and CDR2 FQNEAQ (reference sequence). This CDR3 has 16 residues. CDR3 sequence: CASSTGVAGRQETQYF. CDR3 in DNA: TGTGCCAGCAGCACCGGGGTAGCGGGAAGACAAGAGACCCAGTACTTC.

The rearrangement joins TRBV20-1 to TRBJ1-5, with 9 bases aligning to TRBD1. This CDR3 comprises 17 residues. CDR1 DFQATT and CDR2 SNEGSKA come from the germline V gene (reference sequence). V was pared by 1 base and J by 6 bases, with 13 bases of the junction left unmatched. CDR3 protein: CSARVLGTGTGFQPQHF. CDR3 in DNA: TGCAGTGCTAGAGTCCTCGGAACCGGGACAGGGTTTCAGCCCCAGCATTTT.

As regards this clonotype: This may arise from a read error, as a much more abundant clone is one base away. V usage is TRBV11-2 and J usage is TRBJ2-2, with TRBD1 as a possible D gene (6 bases). This CDR3 is built from 16 residues. Germline loops: CDR1 SGHAT, CDR2 FQNNGV. V lost 1 base to trimming and J lost 6 bases, with 15 bases between them. DNA for the CDR3: TGTGCCAGCAGCTTAGTCCAGGGGATGGGCGCCGGGGAGCTGTTTTTT. Protein sequence: CASSLVQGMGAGELFF.